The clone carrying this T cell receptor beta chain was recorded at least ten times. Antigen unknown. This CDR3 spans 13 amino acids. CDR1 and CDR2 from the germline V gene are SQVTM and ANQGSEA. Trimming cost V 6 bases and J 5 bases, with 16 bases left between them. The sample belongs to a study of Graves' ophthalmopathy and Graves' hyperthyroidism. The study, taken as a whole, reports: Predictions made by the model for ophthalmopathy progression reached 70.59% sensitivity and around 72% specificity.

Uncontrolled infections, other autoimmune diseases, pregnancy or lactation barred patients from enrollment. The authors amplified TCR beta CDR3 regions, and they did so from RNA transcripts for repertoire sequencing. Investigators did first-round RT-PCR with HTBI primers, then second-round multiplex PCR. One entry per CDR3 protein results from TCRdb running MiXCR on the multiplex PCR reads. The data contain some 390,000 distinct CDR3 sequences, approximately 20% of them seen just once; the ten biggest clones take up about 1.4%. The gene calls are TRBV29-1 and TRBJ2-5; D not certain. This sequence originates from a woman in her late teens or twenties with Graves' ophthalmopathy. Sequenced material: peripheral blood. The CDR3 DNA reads TGCAGCGTCTCCGAGGCAGTGCGGGAGACCCAGTACTTC. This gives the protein CSVSEAVRETQYF.